Below are 22 T cell receptor beta chains sequenced from a single sample in a study of CD4 T cells in relation to SARS-CoV-2 and coronaviruses. Unexposed donor CD4+ T cells date from about 2011-2018, before the COVID-19 pandemic. CD4+ T cells were isolated from the cells after nine to eleven days of culture. Assay used: immunoSEQ multiplex PCR; TCRdb lists only in-frame clones, some missing. The data contain some 27,000 clones, about 79% of them seen just once; the ten biggest clones take up roughly 25%. Their recognized antigens are unknown. The sample comprised CD4+ T cells from PBMCs, cultured in vitro. All receptors come from a human donor in good health.

Here the CDR3 reads CASSYSGTHQPHEQFF. The CDR3, as DNA: TGTGCCAGCAGTTACTCCGGGACTCACCAGCCTCATGAGCAGTTCTTC. The chain carries TRBV6-2 or TRBV6-3 and TRBJ2-1; D perhaps matches TRBD2 (6 bases). The V gene lost 0 bases and the J gene lost 8 bases, with 17 bases spanning the gap. Germline V CDR1 and CDR2: MNHEY, SVGEGT. The CDR3 is 16 amino acids.

V usage is TRBV3-1 (or the pseudogene TRBV3-2) and J usage is TRBJ2-1; D tentatively reads TRBD1 or TRBD2 (5 bases each). The CDR3 sequence is 16 residues long. CDR1 is LGHDT, CDR2 YNNKEL, per germline (reference sequence). V was pared by 4 bases and J by 6 bases, with 19 bases between. CDR3 amino acids: CASSPRPLSGSNEQFF. CDR3 sequence (DNA): TGTGCCAGCAGCCCTAGACCCCTCTCAGGGAGCAATGAGCAGTTCTTC.

Only a few counts were recorded for this clone. Here the CDR3 DNA reads TGCGCCAGCAGCTCGATGTCGGACGTGAGCACTGAAGCTTTCTTT. Amino acids: CASSSMSDVSTEAFF. The chain combines TRBV5-1 with TRBJ1-1; D gene unclear. Germline CDR1 is SGHRS and CDR2 is YFSETQ. The CDR3 consists of 15 residues. V was trimmed by 3 bases and J by 4 bases, leaving 16 bases between them.

The V and J genes are TRBV6-2 or TRBV6-3 and TRBJ2-3; 8 nucleotides line up with TRBD2. The V gene's germline CDR1 is MNHEY and CDR2 SVGEGT. The trim removed 2 bases at V and 1 base at J, leaving 5 bases unmatched. CDR3 length: 16 residues. The CDR3 sequence is CASSYHGLAGTDTQYF. DNA for the CDR3: TGTGCCAGCAGTTACCACGGACTAGCCGGCACAGATACGCAGTATTTT.

This clone was detected only a few times. The chain couples TRBV19 to TRBJ1-1; D is unresolved. This CDR3 is built from 12 residues. V was cut by 5 bases and J by 1 base, with 5 bases left in between. Germline CDR1 is LNHDA and CDR2 is SQIVND (reference sequence). CDR3 DNA: TGTGCCAGTAGTGTCAGGAACACTGAAGCTTTCTTT. Its translation: CASSVRNTEAFF.

The chain joins TRBV9 to TRBJ2-2; TRBD1 is a possible D gene (6 bases). The CDR3 contains 14 residues. CDR1 and CDR2 (germline): SGDLS, YYNGEE. V was trimmed by 3 bases and J by 3 bases, leaving 9 bases between them. CDR3 DNA: TGTGCCAGCAGCGGCGGACAGTACACCGGGGAGCTGTTTTTT. Translated, it gives CASSGGQYTGELFF.

V and J are TRBV19 and TRBJ1-5; D call uncertain. The CDR3 is made up of 14 amino acids. Germline V gives CDR1 LNHDA, CDR2 SQIVND (reference sequence). V lost 3 bases, J lost 1 base, and 7 bases lay in between. The chain's CDR3 is CASSMETSNQPQHF. In DNA form, the CDR3 reads TGTGCCAGTAGTATGGAGACAAGCAATCAGCCCCAGCATTTT.

The chain recombines TRBV19 with TRBJ1-1; 8 nucleotides agree with TRBD1. The CDR3 sequence is 14 residues long. Germline V gene data show CDR1 as LNHDA and CDR2 as SQIVND (reference sequence). The junction had 8 bases not matched to a gene; V was cut back by 4 bases and J by 7 bases. The CDR3 nucleotides read TGTGCCAGTAGTAATTACCAGGGGGCTCGTGAAGCTTTCTTT. This translates into CASSNYQGAREAFF.

This clone was picked up a small number of times. The J gene is TRBJ2-1, the V gene TRBV6-6; tentatively, D is TRBD1 or TRBD2 (6 bases each). The V end was cut by 5 bases, the J end by 8 bases, with 19 bases between. This CDR3 region has 15 residues. The germline CDR1 and CDR2 sequences are MNHNY and SVGAGI (reference sequence). The CDR3 is CASSTGRGLGDEQFF. In DNA, the CDR3 is TGTGCCAGCAGTACAGGGCGGGGTCTAGGTGATGAGCAGTTCTTC.

As DNA, the CDR3 is TGTGCCAGCAGCCCGGGACAGGGGTCAGCAACTAATGAAAAACTGTTTTTT. Its translation: CASSPGQGSATNEKLFF. This chain connects TRBV5-4 to TRBJ1-4; 10 bases line up with TRBD1. The trim removed 4 bases at V and 0 bases at J, leaving 6 bases unmatched. The CDR3 has 17 amino acids. Germline loops: CDR1 SGHNT, CDR2 YYREEE (reference sequence).

This clone was observed a few times. V and J are TRBV6-2 or TRBV6-3 and TRBJ2-7, with unresolved D. CDR1 is MNHEY, CDR2 SVGEGT, per germline. The CDR3 covers 12 residues. The ends were cut back, 6 bases at V and 9 bases at J, with 15 bases in the middle. The CDR3 is CASSNTPRGQYF. The CDR3 DNA reads as TGTGCCAGCAGCAACACGCCCCGCGGGCAGTACTTC.

V usage is TRBV28 and J usage is TRBJ2-7; possibly TRBD1 for D (5 bases). This CDR3 is built from 14 residues. Germline V CDR1 and CDR2: MDHEN, SYDVKM. V was shortened by 2 bases and J by 3 bases, with 11 bases between the two germline ends. CDR3 amino acids: CASSLGRAIYEQYF. The CDR3 DNA sequence: TGTGCCAGCAGTTTAGGCAGGGCGATCTACGAGCAGTACTTC.

The chain employs TRBV10-3 and TRBJ2-3, with 15 bases aligning to TRBD2. The CDR3 extends over 17 amino acids. Losses at the gene ends were 4 bases for V and 3 bases for J; bases not matched to a gene: 5. Germline V gives CDR1 ENHRY, CDR2 SYGVKD. CDR3 DNA: TGTGCCATCAGTGTTGGGACTAGCGGGAGGCAGACAGATACGCAGTATTTT. Residues: CAISVGTSGRQTDTQYF.

V usage is TRBV29-1 and J usage is TRBJ2-1; TRBD1 matches at 8 bases. The CDR3 runs 13 residues. With 7 bases clipped from V and 5 bases from J, the junction kept 7 bases outside the gene matches. Germline loops: CDR1 SQVTM, CDR2 ANQGSEA. The CDR3 DNA is TGCAGCGCTGGACAGGGTATCGACAATGAGCAGTTCTTC. Its protein product is CSAGQGIDNEQFF.

This clone was picked up a small number of times. V and J are TRBV6-5 and TRBJ1-1; 9 bases agree with TRBD1. This CDR3 is built from 15 residues. V lost 6 bases, J lost 6 bases, and 11 bases stayed unmatched. Looked up from germline, CDR1 is MNHEY and CDR2 is SVGAGI. The CDR3 protein is CASSHRQGEGAEAFF. Written as DNA, the CDR3 is TGTGCCAGCAGCCATAGACAGGGGGAGGGCGCTGAAGCTTTCTTT.

This sequence joins TRBV6-5 and TRBJ2-4, with 7 bases aligning to TRBD1. V lost 6 bases, J lost 7 bases, and 6 bases stayed unmatched. The germline gives CDR1 MNHEY, CDR2 SVGAGI. CDR3 length: 13 residues. The CDR3 here is CASRRQGLNIQYF. The CDR3 DNA follows: TGTGCCAGCAGACGACAGGGCTTGAACATTCAGTACTTC.

This chain joins TRBV5-1 and TRBJ2-3; D is unclear. This CDR3 comprises 13 residues. CDR1 and CDR2 (germline): SGHRS, YFSETQ. Between the trimmed V and J ends, which lost 0 bases and 2 bases, there was a span of 4 bases. The CDR3 DNA is TGCGCCAGCAGCTTGGACAACACAGATACGCAGTATTTT. This codes for CASSLDNTDTQYF.

V usage is TRBV5-4 and J usage is TRBJ1-3, with D unclear. The V end was cut by 2 bases, the J end by 2 bases, with 8 bases between. The CDR3 consists of 14 residues. CDR1 is SGHNT, CDR2 YYREEE, per germline (reference sequence). The CDR3 region has the DNA TGTGCCAGCAGCTTCAAAGGGACTGGAAACACCATATATTTT. It encodes CASSFKGTGNTIYF.

The chain joins TRBV4-3 to TRBJ2-3; 7 bases fit TRBD2. CDR3 length equals 15 residues. With V trimmed by 0 bases and J by 1 base, 1 base remained unmatched. CDR1 is LGHNA and CDR2 is YSLEER in the germline V gene. The CDR3: CASSQDRGGTDTQYF. The CDR3 DNA is TGCGCCAGCAGCCAAGATCGGGGGGGCACAGATACGCAGTATTTT.

The chain joins TRBV2 to TRBJ2-5; the D gene is possibly TRBD2 (5 bases). CDR3 size: 13 residues. V was cut by 8 bases and J by 2 bases, with 12 bases left in between. Germline CDR1 and CDR2: SNHLY and FYNNEI. CDR3 in amino acids: CASGSSWQETQYF. As DNA, the CDR3 is TGTGCCAGCGGCTCTAGCTGGCAAGAGACCCAGTACTTC.

The rearrangement joins TRBV19 to TRBJ2-1, with 7 bases matching TRBD2. After removal of 0 bases from V and 2 bases from J, the junction contained 7 bases not matched to a gene. The CDR3 loop spans 17 amino acids. The V gene's germline CDR1 is LNHDA and CDR2 SQIVND (reference sequence). CDR3 DNA sequence: TGTGCCAGTAGTATAGATCTGGGGCGGGGGACCTACAATGAGCAGTTCTTC. Its translation: CASSIDLGRGTYNEQFF.

This clone was detected only a few times. The J gene is TRBJ1-4, the V gene TRBV19, with unresolved D. Per the germline V gene, CDR1 is LNHDA and CDR2 is SQIVND (reference sequence). V was clipped by 5 bases and J by 7 bases, with 14 bases between them. This CDR3 is 14 amino acids long. This CDR3 is CASSSRAAGEKLFF. As DNA, the CDR3 is TGTGCCAGTAGTTCCCGGGCCGCCGGTGAAAAACTGTTTTTT.